The 20 T cell receptor beta chains presented below share a single source sample, sequenced in a study of cytomegalovirus exposure and HLA in healthy donors. Using immunoSEQ multiplex PCR, the repertoire was profiled, and TCRdb retains in-frame clones only, with some absent. The data show roughly 260,000 clones, 90% seen once. Sample: PBMCs. The source of these receptors is a young woman in good health and CMV-seronegative.

This clone was counted a single time. CDR3 coding DNA: TGTGCCAGCAGCCTGGACAGGGGTAACACTGAAGCTTTCTTT. As protein: CASSLDRGNTEAFF. The rearrangement joins TRBV2 to TRBJ1-1; 9 bases align to TRBD1. The CDR3 loop spans 14 amino acids. J gave up 2 bases and V 6 bases, and 4 bases lay outside the gene matches. Germline loops: CDR1 SNHLY, CDR2 FYNNEI.

The chain joins TRBV5-5 to TRBJ1-2; weak D call: TRBD1 (5 bases). In germline, CDR1 is SGHKS, CDR2 YYEKEE (reference sequence). Trimming removed 2 bases from V and 6 bases from J, with 11 bases in between. The CDR3 consists of 13 residues. The CDR3 bases are TGTGCCAGCAGCTTTGGGGGGTATGATGGCTACACCTTC. The encoded protein is CASSFGGYDGYTF.

The chain recombines TRBV29-1 with TRBJ1-2; no clear D gene. Germline values: CDR1 SQVTM, CDR2 ANQGSEA. CDR3 length: 13 amino acids. Trimming left V 4 bases short and J 6 bases short, with 15 bases between. CDR3: CSVGLLVSDGYTF. The CDR3 coding sequence is TGCAGCGTTGGCTTGTTGGTGTCGGATGGCTACACCTTC.

This sequence joins TRBV9 and TRBJ2-3; perhaps TRBD2 as D (6 bases). Germline V gene sequence: CDR1 SGDLS, CDR2 YYNGEE. This CDR3 contains 16 residues. V lost 0 bases and J 2 bases, leaving 13 bases between the germline ends. As DNA, the CDR3 is TGTGCCAGCAGCGTAGGGCTAGGGACTTTCACAGATACGCAGTATTTT. Its protein product is CASSVGLGTFTDTQYF.

The V gene is TRBV5-1, the J gene TRBJ1-1; D uncertain. This CDR3 is 15 amino acids long. Germline V lookup: CDR1 SGHRS, CDR2 YFSETQ. V was clipped by 0 bases and J by 4 bases, with 13 bases between them. The CDR3 loop reads CASSLEIAGATEAFF. Here the CDR3 DNA reads TGCGCCAGCAGCTTGGAGATAGCGGGAGCCACTGAAGCTTTCTTT.

V usage is TRBV4-1 and J usage is TRBJ1-4, with TRBD1 matching over 9 bases. Trimming took 3 bases from V and 0 from J; bases not matched to a gene: 14. The length of the CDR3 is 20 residues. Germline CDR1 reads MGHRA; CDR2 reads YSYEKL. CDR3 coding DNA: TGCGCCAGCAGCCAGTACCTCCCTGGGACAGGGATTGCAACTAATGAAAAACTGTTTTTT. Translating gives CASSQYLPGTGIATNEKLFF.

The V and J genes are TRBV28 and TRBJ2-2; 8 positions agree with TRBD1. Germline-derived CDR1 and CDR2 are MDHEN and SYDVKM. V lost 5 bases, J lost 4 bases, and 3 bases stayed unmatched. This CDR3 comprises 14 residues. CDR3 nucleotides: TGTGCCAGCAGTCATGGACAGGGCACCGGGGAGCTGTTTTTT. The encoded protein is CASSHGQGTGELFF.

The rearrangement links TRBV9 to TRBJ1-2, with TRBD1 as a possible D gene (6 bases). CDR1 is SGDLS, CDR2 YYNGEE, per germline. This CDR3 has 14 residues. Trimming left V 4 bases short and J 0 bases short, with 10 bases between. The CDR3 DNA is TGTGCCAGCAGCCCGGACAGTACTAACTATGGCTACACCTTC. Translated: CASSPDSTNYGYTF.

The chain employs TRBV9 and TRBJ1-6; possible D gene TRBD1, 5 bases. Germline CDR1 and CDR2: SGDLS and YYNGEE. The CDR3 is made up of 15 amino acids. V lost 4 bases, J lost 7 bases, and 15 bases lay in between. The CDR3 protein is CASSPQGASNSPLHF. CDR3 DNA: TGTGCCAGCAGCCCACAAGGGGCCAGCAATTCACCCCTCCACTTT.

This rearrangement joins TRBV5-4 to TRBJ2-6; maybe TRBD2 (5 bases). This CDR3 is 15 amino acids long. V lost 4 bases to trimming and J lost 2 bases, with 10 bases between them. Germline V gives CDR1 SGHNT, CDR2 YYREEE (reference sequence). The CDR3 DNA reads as TGTGCCAGCAGCCGGACCGGGACTGGGGCCAACGTCCTGACTTTC. The encoded protein is CASSRTGTGANVLTF. The whole variable domain, filled in from reference TRBV5-4 and TRBJ2-6, reads ETGVTQSPTHLIKTRGQQVTLRCSSQSGHNTVSWYQQALGQGPQFIFQYYREEENGRGNFPPRFSGLQFPNYSSELNVNALELDDSALYLCASSRTGTGANVLTFGAGSRLTVL.

The chain carries TRBV4-3 and TRBJ1-4; 9 bases line up with TRBD1. The germline gives CDR1 LGHNA, CDR2 YSLEER. The CDR3 loop spans 14 amino acids. After removal of 2 bases from V and 7 bases from J, the junction contained 2 bases not matched to a gene. Written as DNA, the CDR3 is TGCGCCAGCAGCCAAACAGGGGGCTCTGAAAAACTGTTTTTT. Translating gives CASSQTGGSEKLFF.

This clone showed up just once. The rearrangement joins TRBV18 to TRBJ1-5; 7 bases are a match to TRBD1. This CDR3 is 17 amino acids long. With V trimmed by 3 bases and J by 0 bases, 8 bases remained unmatched. Germline values: CDR1 KGHSH, CDR2 LQKENI. The CDR3 DNA sequence: TGTGCCAGCTCACCTAAAGGGACAGAATATAGCAATCAGCCCCAGCATTTT. Translated: CASSPKGTEYSNQPQHF.

The chain joins TRBV6-4 to TRBJ2-3; D perhaps matches TRBD2 (7 bases). V was pared by 2 bases and J by 4 bases, with 13 bases between. In germline, CDR1 is MRHNA, CDR2 SNTAGT. The CDR3 is made up of 15 amino acids. This CDR3 reads CASSDRGAGADTQYF. The CDR3 nucleotides read TGTGCCAGCAGTGACCGGGGGGCTGGGGCAGATACGCAGTATTTT.

The chain employs TRBV19 and TRBJ1-1; possible D gene TRBD1, 5 bases. Between the trimmed V and J ends, which lost 6 bases and 3 bases, there was a span of 11 bases. CDR3 length: 13 amino acids. Per the germline V gene, CDR1 is LNHDA and CDR2 is SQIVND (reference sequence). The CDR3 is CASRPEGYTEAFF. CDR3 nucleotides: TGTGCCAGTAGGCCGGAGGGGTACACTGAAGCTTTCTTT.

The rearrangement links TRBV5-1 to TRBJ1-1; tentatively, D is TRBD1 (6 bases). From germline, CDR1 is SGHRS and CDR2 YFSETQ. The CDR3 is 16 amino acids. V lost 4 bases and J 1 base, leaving 17 bases between the germline ends. CDR3 DNA sequence: TGCGCCAGCAGCCCCCTACAGGGACCCCCGAACACTGAAGCTTTCTTT. Amino acid sequence: CASSPLQGPPNTEAFF.

This clone turned up a few times. The chain carries TRBV5-6 and TRBJ2-7; D is perhaps TRBD2 (6 bases). CDR3 size: 13 residues. The V end lost 6 bases, the J end lost 4 bases, and 14 bases lay between the germline ends. Per germline, CDR1 SGHDT and CDR2 YYEEEE. In nucleotides, the CDR3 is TGTGCCAGCACCTCGGGGGTAGGATACGAGCAGTACTTC. It translates to CASTSGVGYEQYF. The complete variable domain, with remaining parts taken from reference TRBV5-6 and TRBJ2-7, reads DAGVTQSPTHLIKTRGQQVTLRCSPKSGHDTVSWYQQALGQGPQFIFQYYEEEERQRGNFPDRFSGHQFPNYSSELNVNALLLGDSALYLCASTSGVGYEQYFGPGTRLTVT.

This rearrangement joins TRBV2 to TRBJ2-3; 16 nucleotides line up with TRBD2. Germline assignment: CDR1 SNHLY and CDR2 FYNNEI. Unmatched junction bases numbered 7, after V lost 6 bases and J lost 1 base. The CDR3 contains 18 residues. In DNA, the CDR3 is TGTGCCAGCAGAACGGGACTAGCGGGGGGGCTTGGCACAGATACGCAGTATTTT. Translated: CASRTGLAGGLGTDTQYF.

The chain uses TRBV11-2 and TRBJ2-7; 7 bases align to TRBD1. CDR1 SGHAT and CDR2 FQNNGV come from the germline V gene. V dropped 5 bases and J dropped 0; count of bases not matched to a gene: 7. The CDR3 runs to 15 residues. In DNA, the CDR3 is TGTGCCAGCAGCGTTACAGGGGCCCTCTCCTACGAGCAGTACTTC. The encoded protein is CASSVTGALSYEQYF.

The gene calls are TRBV7-8 and TRBJ1-1; D gene uncertain. The CDR3 is 14 residues long. The V gene lost 0 bases and the J gene lost 0 bases, with 5 bases spanning the gap. CDR1 is SGHVS, CDR2 FQNEAQ, per germline. Here the CDR3 reads CASSLAGLNTEAFF. The CDR3 nucleotides are TGTGCCAGCAGCTTAGCGGGCCTGAACACTGAAGCTTTCTTT.

The chain recombines TRBV7-6 with TRBJ2-2; D not certain. Germline V gene lookup returns CDR1 SGHVS and CDR2 FNYEAQ. The CDR3 consists of 12 residues. The V gene lost 5 bases and the J gene lost 6 bases, with 7 bases spanning the gap. The CDR3: CASSLRPGELFF. CDR3 nucleotides: TGTGCCAGCAGCCTGCGCCCCGGGGAGCTGTTTTTT.